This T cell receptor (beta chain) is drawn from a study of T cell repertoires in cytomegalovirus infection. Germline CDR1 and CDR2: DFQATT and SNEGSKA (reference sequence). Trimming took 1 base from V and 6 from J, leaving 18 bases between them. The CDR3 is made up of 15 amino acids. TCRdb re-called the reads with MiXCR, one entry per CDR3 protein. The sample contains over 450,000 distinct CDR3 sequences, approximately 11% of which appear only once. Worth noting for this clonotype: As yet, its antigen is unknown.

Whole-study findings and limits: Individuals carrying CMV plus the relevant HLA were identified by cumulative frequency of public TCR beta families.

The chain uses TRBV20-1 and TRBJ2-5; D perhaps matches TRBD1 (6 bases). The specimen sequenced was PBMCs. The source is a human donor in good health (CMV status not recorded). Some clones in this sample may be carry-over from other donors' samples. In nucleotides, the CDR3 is TGCAGTGCTAGAGCCCCGGCCGCAGGGGAAAAGACCCAGTACTTC. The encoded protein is CSARAPAAGEKTQYF.